This T cell receptor (beta chain) was sequenced in a study of OX40 agonist ivuxolimab in advanced cancers. In the study overall: Enrolled patients in dose escalation had cancers that were hepatocellular carcinoma, melanoma, renal cell or head and neck cancer. Three patients got partial responses; one had hepatocellular carcinoma and two had cutaneous melanoma. Roughly two fifths of patients had received prior checkpoint inhibitor therapy. Broader study findings: Among the lowest levels of clonal expansion were found in partial responders at 0.1-3.0 mg/kg.

Regarding this clone: Its antigen remains unidentified.

Some clones are missing from TCRdb's copy, which holds only in-frame ones; the method was immunoSEQ multiplex PCR. This table has 80,000 or so clones, around nine tenths appearing once. The origin of this receptor is an adult with an advanced solid tumor such as melanoma, head and neck, liver or kidney cancer. Specimen: CD4+ or CD8+ T cells sorted from blood, collected in a trial of the OX40 agonist ivuxolimab.

CDR3 loop: CASSQEAYYNEQFF. DNA for the CDR3: TGCGCCAGCAGCCAAGAAGCCTATTACAATGAGCAGTTCTTC. The V gene is TRBV4-1, the J gene TRBJ2-1; D is ambiguous. CDR3 length: 14 residues. CDR1 and CDR2 (germline): MGHRA, YSYEKL. Deletions cut 0 bases from V and 4 bases from J, with 7 bases between.